Shown below are 3 T cell receptor beta chains from a single sample sequenced in a study of beta chain features in type 1 diabetes. Investigators reverse transcribed all isolated RNA, so they sequenced expressed TCRB transcripts. Sequencing used immunoSEQ multiplex PCR; TCRdb keeps in-frame clones, though not all of them. In the table there are 160,000 or so clones, 7.5% to 10% of which are singletons. The sequencing sample was made of central memory CD4+ T cells from blood. The receptor set was obtained from a young woman in good health.

The chain recombines TRBV4-1 with TRBJ2-5; 10 positions agree with TRBD2. In germline, CDR1 is MGHRA, CDR2 YSYEKL. The CDR3 loop spans 15 amino acids. Trimming cost V 1 base and J 5 bases; bases outside gene matches: 4. CDR3 residues: CASSQVGAGGETQYF. CDR3 DNA sequence: TGCGCCAGCAGCCAAGTGGGAGCGGGAGGGGAGACCCAGTACTTC.

V usage is TRBV2 and J usage is TRBJ2-7; 7 bases are shared with TRBD1. Germline CDR1 reads SNHLY; CDR2 reads FYNNEI. CDR3 size: 13 residues. V lost 7 bases and J lost 5; bases outside the gene matches: 8. The CDR3 protein is CASKQSQGNEQYF. The DNA of the CDR3 is TGTGCCAGCAAGCAGTCACAGGGGAACGAGCAGTACTTC. Together with reference TRBV2 and TRBJ2-7, the CDR3 gives the full variable domain: EPEVTQTPSHQVTQMGQEVILRCVPISNHLYFYWYRQILGQKVEFLVSFYNNEISEKSEIFDDQFSVERPDGSNFTLKIRSTKLEDSAMYFCASKQSQGNEQYFGPGTRLTVT.

The chain is built from TRBV7-2 and TRBJ2-3; 12 nucleotides line up with TRBD2. This CDR3 is 15 amino acids long. Germline V lookup: CDR1 SGHTA, CDR2 FQGNSA. The ends lost 1 base at V and 7 bases at J; junction bases unmatched: 3. The CDR3 reads CASSLGLAGGNTQYF. Written as DNA, the CDR3 is TGTGCCAGCAGCTTAGGGCTAGCGGGGGGGAATACGCAGTATTTT.